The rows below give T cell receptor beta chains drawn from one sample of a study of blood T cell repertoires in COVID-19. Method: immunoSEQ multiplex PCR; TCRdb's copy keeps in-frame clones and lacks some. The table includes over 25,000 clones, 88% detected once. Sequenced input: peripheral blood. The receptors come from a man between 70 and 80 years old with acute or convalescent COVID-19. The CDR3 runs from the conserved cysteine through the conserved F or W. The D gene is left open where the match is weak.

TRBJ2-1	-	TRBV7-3	CASSPTLGGFLNEQFF
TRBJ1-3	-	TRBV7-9	CASSFQVNGNTIYF
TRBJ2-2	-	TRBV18	CASSPRQGNTGELFF
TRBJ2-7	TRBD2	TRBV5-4	CASSSGLAGYSYEQYF
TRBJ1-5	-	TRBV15	CATSRDGQGGTQPQHF
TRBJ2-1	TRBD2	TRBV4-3	CASSLNWGLALYNEQFF
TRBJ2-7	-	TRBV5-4	CASSLAGISGHEQYF
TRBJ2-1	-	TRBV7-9	CASRSAEGYNEQFF
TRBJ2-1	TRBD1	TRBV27	CASIRGQGGNEQFF
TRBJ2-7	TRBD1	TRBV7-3	CASSLSRGLSYEQYF
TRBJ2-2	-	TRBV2	CASRLRNSGELFF
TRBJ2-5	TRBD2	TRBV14	CASSQNSGTTVLETQYF
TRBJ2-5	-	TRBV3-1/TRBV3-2	CASRISFQETQYF
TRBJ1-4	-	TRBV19	CASSHRSNEKLFF
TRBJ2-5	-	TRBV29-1	CSVLTSQETQYF
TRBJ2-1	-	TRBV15	CATSRDLLEAYNEQFF
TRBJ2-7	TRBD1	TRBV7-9	CASSRDRHSYEQYF
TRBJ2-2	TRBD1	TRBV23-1	CASSQGTGMNTGELFF
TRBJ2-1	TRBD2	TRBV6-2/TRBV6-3	CASSSLRRESYNEQFF
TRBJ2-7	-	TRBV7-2	CASSLGGVYYEQYF
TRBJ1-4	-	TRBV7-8	CASSLGGLPEKLFF
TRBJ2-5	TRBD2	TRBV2	CASSGLAGEETQYF
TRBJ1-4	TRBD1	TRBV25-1	CASSATGGGEKLFF
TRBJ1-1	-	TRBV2	CALAENTEAFF
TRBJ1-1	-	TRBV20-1	CSAPGDTEAFF
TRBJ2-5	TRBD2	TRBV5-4	CASSLILAGQETQYF
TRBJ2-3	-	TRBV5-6	CASSLEGTDTQYF
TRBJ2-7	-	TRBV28	CASSSRTASYEQYF
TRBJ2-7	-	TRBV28	CASSAGGGKGAYEQYF
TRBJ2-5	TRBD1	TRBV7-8	CASSSDRGSQYF
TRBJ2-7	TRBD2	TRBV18	CASSPGTSGASYEQYF
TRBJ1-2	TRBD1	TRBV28	CASSSGTGNGYTF
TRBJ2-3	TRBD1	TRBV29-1	CSVYRGDTDTQYF
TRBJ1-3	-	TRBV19	CASSTGGYGNTIYF
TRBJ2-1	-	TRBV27	CASSRGTVYNEQFF
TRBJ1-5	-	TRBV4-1	CASSQVRQVNQPQHF
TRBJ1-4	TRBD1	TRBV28	CASTIRTGAISTNEKLFF
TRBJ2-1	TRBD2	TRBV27	CASSLGRTSGRVNEQFF
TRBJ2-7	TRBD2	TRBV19	CASSIAASGTLEQYF
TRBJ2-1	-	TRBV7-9	CASSSTGNEQFF
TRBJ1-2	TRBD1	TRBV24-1	CATSATGDGYGYTF
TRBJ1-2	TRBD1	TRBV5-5	CASSWGDSIFYGYTF
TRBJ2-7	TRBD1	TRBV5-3	CARSWTGGNDYEQYF
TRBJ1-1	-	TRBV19	CASRLQGTEAFF
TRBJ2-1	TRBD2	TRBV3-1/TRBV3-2	CASSPTQRGSYNEQFF
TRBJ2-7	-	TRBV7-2	CASSLSHSSYEQYF
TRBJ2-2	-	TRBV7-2	CASSLARQGELFF
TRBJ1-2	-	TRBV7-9	CASSLVNRDHYGYTF
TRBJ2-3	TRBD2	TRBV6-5	CASSLIAGRPDTQYF